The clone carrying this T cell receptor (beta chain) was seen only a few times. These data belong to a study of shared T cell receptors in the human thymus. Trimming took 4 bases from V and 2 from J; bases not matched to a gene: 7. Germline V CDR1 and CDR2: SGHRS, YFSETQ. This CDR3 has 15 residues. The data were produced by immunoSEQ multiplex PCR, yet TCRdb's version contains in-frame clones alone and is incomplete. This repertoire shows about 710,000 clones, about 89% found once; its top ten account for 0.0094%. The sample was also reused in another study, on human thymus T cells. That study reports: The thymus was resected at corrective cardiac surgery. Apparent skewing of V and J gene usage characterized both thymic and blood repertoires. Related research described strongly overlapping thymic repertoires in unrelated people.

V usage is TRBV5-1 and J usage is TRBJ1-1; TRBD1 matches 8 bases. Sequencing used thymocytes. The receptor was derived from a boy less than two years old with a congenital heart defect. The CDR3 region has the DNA TGCGCCAGCAGCAGTAGGACAGGGCCTAACACTGAAGCTTTCTTT. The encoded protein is CASSSRTGPNTEAFF.